This is a list of T cell receptor beta chains from one sample in a study of regulatory T cells in long-lasting Graves disease. TCRdb fed the multiplex PCR reads into MiXCR, producing one record per CDR3 protein. Of roughly 500,000 distinct CDR3 sequences detected, around 15% appear once; the ten largest clones hold approximately 19%. The same data also went into a second study, on T cells in Graves' hyperthyroidism and ophthalmopathy.

Sequences were derived from peripheral blood mononuclear cells (PBMCs), sampled at new diagnosis, from a patient treated with antithyroid drugs. The source of these receptors is a woman aged 45-65 years with Graves disease. Both conserved end residues are part of each CDR3. The D gene is left open where the match is weak. The size entry is marked missing in some rows and otherwise reads once, few, many or a size class.

>few|TRBJ2-3|NA|TRBV7-2
CASSFGAGDTQYF
TGTGCCAGCAGCTTCGGGGCGGGAGATACGCAGTATTTT
>NA|TRBJ2-7|TRBD2|TRBV13
CASSLQTSGSSYEQYF
TGTGCCAGCAGCCTCCAGACTAGCGGGAGCTCCTACGAGCAGTACTTC
>many|TRBJ2-3|TRBD2|TRBV14
CASSQGTSGISATQYF
TGTGCCAGCAGCCAAGGGACTAGCGGGATCAGTGCTACGCAGTATTTT
>many|TRBJ2-3|TRBD1|TRBV5-1
CASTPGQADTQYF
TGCGCCAGCACCCCGGGACAGGCGGATACGCAGTATTTT
>NA|TRBJ2-3|NA|TRBV20-1
CSADGREDTQYF
TGCAGTGCCGACGGCAGGGAAGATACGCAGTATTTT
>many|TRBJ1-1|NA|TRBV11-2
CASSPRWRGVYTEAFF
TGTGCCAGCAGCCCGCGGTGGAGGGGGGTCTACACTGAAGCTTTCTTT
>NA|TRBJ2-3|NA|TRBV7-2
CASSLGDVGGFTDTQYF
TGTGCCAGCAGCTTAGGGGATGTGGGAGGATTCACAGATACGCAGTATTTT
>many|TRBJ2-3|TRBD1|TRBV5-1
CASTVGQGTTDTQYF
TGCGCCAGCACCGTGGGACAGGGAACCACAGATACGCAGTATTTT
>few|TRBJ2-1|TRBD2|TRBV10-3
CATRGLAGAYEQFF
TGTGCCACCCGGGGACTAGCGGGAGCCTATGAGCAGTTCTTC
>many|TRBJ2-2|NA|TRBV6-4
CASSDSMSTGELFF
TGTGCCAGCAGTGACTCTATGTCTACCGGGGAGCTGTTTTTT
>few|TRBJ2-5|NA|TRBV10-2
CASSEFGGETQYF
TGCGCCAGCAGTGAGTTTGGCGGAGAAACCCAGTACTTC
>many|TRBJ2-1|TRBD2|TRBV9
CASSVDPRGSREIDEQFF
TGTGCCAGCAGCGTAGACCCACGCGGGAGCCGGGAGATCGATGAGCAGTTCTTC
>NA|TRBJ1-1|NA|TRBV3-1
CPSSQDIRVSTEAFF
TGTCCCAGCAGCCAAGATATTCGGGTCTCCACTGAAGCTTTCTTT
>few|TRBJ2-7|TRBD1|TRBV5-4
CASSLGDRGTSYEQYF
TGTGCCAGCAGCTTGGGAGACAGGGGGACCTCCTACGAGCAGTACTTC
>many|TRBJ2-4|TRBD1|TRBV27
CASSIGTGGDFIQYF
TGTGCCAGCAGTATCGGGACAGGGGGCGATTTCATTCAGTACTTC
>many|TRBJ2-5|TRBD2|TRBV2
CASRGLAQETQYF
TGTGCCAGCCGAGGACTAGCACAAGAGACCCAGTACTTC
>many|TRBJ2-1|TRBD1|TRBV20-1
CSAPGTGAYNEQFF
TGCAGTGCTCCCGGGACAGGGGCCTACAATGAGCAGTTCTTC
>NA|TRBJ2-4|NA|TRBV29-1
CSVEVPSGGDNIQYF
TGCAGCGTTGAAGTCCCCTCGGGTGGAGATAACATTCAGTACTTC
>many|TRBJ2-3|NA|TRBV7-2
CASSSPRGLADDTQYF
TGTGCCAGCAGCTCCCCTAGAGGGCTCGCAGATGATACGCAGTATTTT
>many|TRBJ2-3|NA|TRBV7-2
CASSPKRYPSTDTQYF
TGTGCCAGCAGCCCAAAAAGGTACCCTAGCACAGATACGCAGTATTTT
>many|TRBJ2-7|NA|TRBV28
CASTQGGAAYEQYF
TGTGCCAGCACCCAGGGGGGGGCGGCCTACGAGCAGTACTTC